The 32 T cell receptor beta chains given below trace back to one sample, sequenced in a study of a mutant IDH1 vaccine in newly diagnosed glioma (dated by TCRdb to about 2021). Explained via the paper, the time point label denotes: baseline, week 1 (first vaccination visit). The treatment or condition label corresponds to: pre-vaccination baseline after standard-of-care therapy. The receptor library was made with the immunoSEQ multiplex PCR assay. TCRdb provides this immuneACCESS table in a form limited to in-frame rearrangements. Some clones are lacking; in checked studies, under half of them reflect an unresolved V gene, and why the rest are absent is not known. The sample records 68,000 or so clones, around 79% of which are singletons. The ten top clones hold around 8.4% of the sample. Sequenced material: PBMCs, taken from a glioma patient treated with radiotherapy, temozolomide or both. The receptor source for this set is a man aged 45-60 years with glioma.

In its sample, this clone was seen once. The chain combines TRBV6-6 with TRBJ2-7; weak D call: TRBD2 (5 bases). This CDR3 is 13 amino acids long. Germline-derived CDR1 and CDR2 are MNHNY and SVGAGI (reference sequence). V dropped 7 bases and J dropped 3 bases, with 13 bases sitting between them. Here the CDR3 reads CASKPRDDYEQYF. The CDR3, as DNA: TGTGCCAGCAAACCCCGGGATGACTACGAGCAGTACTTC.

The rearrangement uses TRBV7-2 and TRBJ1-2; 9 nucleotides match TRBD1. Germline V gene lookup returns CDR1 SGHTA and CDR2 FQGNSA. The CDR3 consists of 18 residues. V shed 5 bases, J shed 4 bases, and the junction held 17 bases outside the gene matches. The CDR3 loop reads CASSPTGAGTGFSYGYTF. CDR3 in DNA: TGTGCCAGCAGCCCAACTGGGGCCGGGACAGGGTTCTCCTATGGCTACACCTTC.

The chain uses TRBV11-2 and TRBJ2-2, with D unresolved. This CDR3 region has 16 residues. Germline V gene sequence: CDR1 SGHAT, CDR2 FQNNGV. Trimming cost V 0 bases and J 0 bases, with 8 bases left between them. The CDR3 is CASSLDGATNTGELFF. The CDR3 DNA sequence: TGTGCCAGCAGCTTAGATGGTGCAACGAACACCGGGGAGCTGTTTTTT.

The V call is TRBV10-3, the J call TRBJ1-1; 7 bases are a match to TRBD1. V lost 10 bases to trimming and J lost 1 base; unmatched junction nucleotides: 6. Germline V gene sequence: CDR1 ENHRY, CDR2 SYGVKD. The CDR3 consists of 13 residues. DNA of the CDR3: TGTGCCACCTTGACAGGGCCGAACACTGAAGCTTTCTTT. Translated, it gives CATLTGPNTEAFF.

The chain couples TRBV5-1 to TRBJ2-3, with 9 bases identical to TRBD2. This CDR3 comprises 16 residues. The germline V gene has CDR1 SGHRS and CDR2 YFSETQ. V shed 4 bases, J shed 3 bases, and the junction held 9 bases outside the gene matches. The DNA of the CDR3 is TGCGCCAGCAGCACAGTTAGCGGGGGTTGGACAGATACGCAGTATTTT. Protein sequence: CASSTVSGGWTDTQYF.

This clone was seen only a few times. The chain couples TRBV18 to TRBJ1-6; TRBD1 is a possible D gene (6 bases). Per the germline V gene, CDR1 is KGHSH and CDR2 is LQKENI. V lost 6 bases and J 6 bases, leaving 15 bases between the germline ends. This CDR3 has 15 residues. In nucleotides, the CDR3 is TGTGCCAGCTCGGGGCAGGGGAAGGGTAATTCACCCCTCCACTTT. Its protein is CASSGQGKGNSPLHF.

V gene TRBV6-5 combines with J gene TRBJ2-7; D is undetermined. This CDR3 has 13 amino acids. Germline V CDR1 and CDR2: MNHEY, SVGAGI. V gave up 2 bases and J gave up 4 bases, with 9 bases separating them. The CDR3 nucleotides are TGTGCCAGCAGTTACGTAATGGGGTACGAGCAGTACTTC. Its protein is CASSYVMGYEQYF.

The V gene is TRBV30, the J gene TRBJ1-3; 9 bases line up with TRBD1. The V segment lost 3 bases and the J segment 2 bases; nucleotides outside the gene matches: 5. The length of the CDR3 is 15 residues. Looked up from germline, CDR1 is GTSNPN and CDR2 is SVGIG (reference sequence). The CDR3 spells CAWSLQGAAGNTIYF. As DNA, the CDR3 is TGTGCCTGGAGCCTACAGGGGGCGGCTGGAAACACCATATATTTT.

The gene calls are TRBV29-1 and TRBJ2-3; TRBD2 aligns across 11 bases. The CDR3 spans 14 residues. Germline loops: CDR1 SQVTM, CDR2 ANQGSEA. Trimming at V came to 7 bases and at J to 2 bases, leaving 5 bases not matched to a gene. CDR3 amino acids: CSGQLAGATDTQYF. The DNA of the CDR3 is TGCAGCGGCCAACTAGCGGGGGCCACAGATACGCAGTATTTT.

The chain links TRBV28 to TRBJ1-1; D not resolved. CDR3 length equals 17 residues. Germline V gene data show CDR1 as MDHEN and CDR2 as SYDVKM. Deletions cut 3 bases from V and 1 base from J, with 18 bases between. The CDR3 DNA follows: TGTGCCAGCAGTTTCCGCCGGGGTCTGACCTCGAACACTGAAGCTTTCTTT. This sequence encodes CASSFRRGLTSNTEAFF.

This clone was seen just once. The genes are TRBV7-9 and TRBJ1-5; D is ambiguous. The CDR3 has 12 residues. Per the germline V gene, CDR1 is SEHNR and CDR2 is FQNEAQ (reference sequence). The V end was cut by 4 bases, the J end by 6 bases, with 7 bases between. The CDR3 DNA is TGTGCCAGCAGCTCATTGGGTCAGCCCCAGCATTTT. Amino acids: CASSSLGQPQHF. The full variable domain, completed using reference TRBV7-9 and TRBJ1-5, is DTGVSQNPRHKITKRGQNVTFRCDPISEHNRLYWYRQTLGQGPEFLTYFQNEAQLEKSRLLSDRFSAERPKGSFSTLEIQRTEQGDSAMYLCASSSLGQPQHFGDGTRLSIL.

The chain recombines TRBV27 with TRBJ1-2; D unclear. Germline CDR1 and CDR2: MNHEY and SMNVEV (reference sequence). Trimming left V 4 bases short and J 2 bases short, with 11 bases between. This CDR3 has 14 amino acids. CDR3 sequence reads: CASSYVGQNYGYTF. The DNA of the CDR3 is TGTGCCAGCAGTTATGTTGGGCAGAACTATGGCTACACCTTC.

This clone has just one count. V and J are TRBV25-1 and TRBJ1-2, with D unclear. From germline, CDR1 is MGHDK and CDR2 SYGVNS. The CDR3 spans 13 residues. Trimming cost V 1 base and J 6 bases, with 9 bases left between them. This CDR3 is CASSEFNGDGYTF. DNA of the CDR3: TGTGCCAGCAGTGAATTTAACGGCGATGGCTACACCTTC.

The J gene is TRBJ2-1, the V gene TRBV19, with D possibly being TRBD1 (6 bases). With 3 bases removed from V and 4 bases from J, the gap between germline ends came to 7 bases. This CDR3 region has 13 residues. Germline V gene sequence: CDR1 LNHDA, CDR2 SQIVND (reference sequence). The CDR3 loop is CASSIDRYNEQFF. The CDR3, as DNA: TGTGCCAGTAGTATCGACAGGTACAATGAGCAGTTCTTC.

V usage is TRBV6-5 and J usage is TRBJ1-2; D remains unclear. Germline lookup yields CDR1 MNHEY and CDR2 SVGAGI. The CDR3 loop spans 14 amino acids. V lost 2 bases, J lost 2 bases, and 9 bases lay in between. The CDR3 DNA follows: TGTGCCAGCAGTTACCTAGGTAACAACTATGGCTACACCTTC. Protein product: CASSYLGNNYGYTF.

The chain employs TRBV6-1 and TRBJ1-4; D gene unclear. Germline CDR1 and CDR2: MNHNS and SASEGT. CDR3 length equals 17 residues. Trimming stripped 1 base from V and 0 bases from J, with 12 bases between. The CDR3 DNA follows: TGTGCCAGCAGTGAAGGGCAGGCGTATGCAACTAATGAAAAACTGTTTTTT. This encodes CASSEGQAYATNEKLFF.

The J gene is TRBJ1-2, the V gene TRBV6-6; 9 nucleotides line up with TRBD1. Unmatched junction bases numbered 16, after V lost 8 bases and J lost 6 bases. Looked up from germline, CDR1 is MNHNY and CDR2 is SVGAGI (reference sequence). This CDR3 is 16 amino acids long. The CDR3 spells CASAMAGRQGGNGYTF. In nucleotides, the CDR3 is TGTGCCAGCGCCATGGCGGGTCGACAGGGGGGTAATGGCTACACCTTC.

The chain combines TRBV4-3 with TRBJ2-3; 10 bases are a match to TRBD1. Germline assignment: CDR1 LGHNA and CDR2 YSLEER. Trimming took 2 bases from V and 2 from J; bases not matched to a gene: 16. The CDR3 sequence is 20 residues long. The CDR3 region is CASSQYLGQGMGGITDTQYF. For the CDR3, the DNA is TGCGCCAGCAGCCAATACTTGGGACAGGGGATGGGGGGGATCACAGATACGCAGTATTTT.

This clone has only one observation. The rearrangement uses TRBV9 and TRBJ2-5; D unclear. This CDR3 has 15 residues. V lost 0 bases, J lost 1 base, and 10 bases lay in between. The germline gives CDR1 SGDLS, CDR2 YYNGEE. CDR3 DNA: TGTGCCAGCAGCGTAGAAGGGCAGGCCCAAGAGACCCAGTACTTC. Its translation is CASSVEGQAQETQYF.

This clone was recorded many times. The chain carries TRBV19 and TRBJ2-3, with 7 positions matching TRBD2. Germline V CDR1 and CDR2: LNHDA, SQIVND (reference sequence). This CDR3 has 14 amino acids. Germline trimming cut 6 bases from V and 1 base from J; bases unmatched to any gene: 4. CDR3 DNA sequence: TGTGCCAGTAGGAATCGGGGGGGCACAGATACGCAGTATTTT. Translating it yields CASRNRGGTDTQYF.

This chain uses TRBV11-2 with TRBJ1-1; D call uncertain. Trimming cost V 9 bases and J 1 base, with 12 bases left between them. The CDR3 has 13 amino acids. Germline loops: CDR1 SGHAT, CDR2 FQNNGV. CDR3 in amino acids: CASIISGNTEAFF. CDR3 bases: TGTGCCAGTATTATTTCAGGGAACACTGAAGCTTTCTTT.

CDR3 coding DNA: TGTGCCAGCAGGCCCGGGACAGCTAATGAAAAACTGTTTTTT. This translates into CASRPGTANEKLFF. The rearrangement joins TRBV27 to TRBJ1-4; 7 bases line up with TRBD1. J gave up 3 bases and V 6 bases, and 4 bases lay outside the gene matches. Germline V gene lookup returns CDR1 MNHEY and CDR2 SMNVEV (reference sequence). The CDR3 runs to 14 residues.

This clone showed up just a few times. This sequence joins TRBV4-1 and TRBJ2-2, with TRBD2 matching over 9 bases. Germline CDR1 reads MGHRA; CDR2 reads YSYEKL. Unmatched junction bases numbered 8, after V lost 0 bases and J lost 6 bases. The CDR3 loop spans 17 amino acids. CDR3 sequence (DNA): TGCGCCAGCAGCCAAGAGACCGTTCGCGGGGGGGCCGGGGAGCTGTTTTTT. Amino acid sequence: CASSQETVRGGAGELFF.

The rearrangement uses TRBV25-1 and TRBJ1-6; TRBD1 aligns across 7 bases. The germline V gene encodes CDR1 MGHDK and CDR2 SYGVNS. The CDR3 is 13 residues long. V gave up 6 bases and J gave up 8 bases; unmatched junction bases: 4. As DNA, the CDR3 is TGTGCCAGCAGGCGACAGGGAGATTCACCCCTCCACTTT. Encoded protein: CASRRQGDSPLHF.

This clone has just a few counts. J is TRBJ2-5 and V is TRBV11-3; D might be TRBD2 (5 bases). V lost 3 bases, J lost 5 bases, and 7 bases lay in between. Germline loops: CDR1 SGHNT, CDR2 YENEEA. The CDR3 loop spans 12 amino acids. The CDR3: CASSFPGETQYF. Written as DNA, the CDR3 is TGTGCCAGCAGCTTCCCGGGGGAGACCCAGTACTTC.

The chain recombines TRBV30 with TRBJ1-2, with D possibly matching TRBD1 (5 bases). The germline V gene encodes CDR1 GTSNPN and CDR2 SVGIG (reference sequence). CDR3 length: 17 amino acids. Trimming cost V 5 bases and J 0 bases, with 22 bases left between them. The CDR3 reads CAWGVRDVFPANYGYTF. In nucleotides, the CDR3 is TGTGCCTGGGGGGTTCGGGACGTCTTCCCCGCTAACTATGGCTACACCTTC.

The V gene is TRBV27, the J gene TRBJ1-1; D is perhaps TRBD1 (5 bases). Looked up from germline, CDR1 is MNHEY and CDR2 is SMNVEV (reference sequence). Trimming pared 6 bases from V and 2 bases from J, leaving 7 bases between. The CDR3 has 12 amino acids. CDR3 protein: CASRGGNTEAFF. The CDR3 nucleotides read TGTGCCAGCAGGGGGGGAAACACTGAAGCTTTCTTT.

This clone was counted a single time. The chain carries TRBV19 and TRBJ1-2; TRBD1 matches 10 bases. V gave up 9 bases and J gave up 4 bases; unmatched junction bases: 11. The CDR3 is made up of 15 amino acids. Germline lookup yields CDR1 LNHDA and CDR2 SQIVND (reference sequence). Here the CDR3 reads CASGTGVNQGYGYTF. CDR3 nucleotides: TGTGCCAGCGGGACAGGGGTGAACCAGGGCTATGGCTACACCTTC.

J is TRBJ1-2 and V is TRBV29-1; 7 nucleotides agree with TRBD1. This CDR3 has 13 amino acids. Looked up from germline, CDR1 is SQVTM and CDR2 is ANQGSEA. V shed 7 bases and J 3 bases; nucleotides not matched to a gene: 8. This CDR3 is CSANRGSDYGYTF. The CDR3 DNA sequence: TGCAGCGCTAACAGGGGCTCCGACTATGGCTACACCTTC.

Notes on this clone: This may be a read error, as it is one base from a much larger clone. The V call is TRBV2, the J call TRBJ2-2, with D perhaps being TRBD1 or TRBD2 (6 bases each). Per the germline V gene, CDR1 is SNHLY and CDR2 is FYNNEI. The CDR3 spans 14 residues. Here the CDR3 DNA reads TGTACCAGCAGTACGCAGGGGAGGATCGGGGAGCTGTTTTTT. It translates to CTSSTQGRIGELFF.

The gene calls are TRBV4-1 and TRBJ2-7; D gene ambiguous. CDR3 length: 15 residues. Germline-derived CDR1 and CDR2 are MGHRA and YSYEKL. The V end was cut by 2 bases, the J end by 2 bases, with 13 bases between. The CDR3 sequence: CASSQPGQVTYEQYF. The CDR3 bases are TGCGCCAGCAGCCAACCCGGTCAGGTAACCTACGAGCAGTACTTC.

This chain connects TRBV30 to TRBJ1-5, with 7 bases fitting TRBD1. Germline lookup yields CDR1 GTSNPN and CDR2 SVGIG (reference sequence). The CDR3 is made up of 14 amino acids. V trimming: 0 bases; J trimming: 7 bases; junction bases outside the gene matches: 6. CDR3 protein: CAWSVETGSQPQHF. The CDR3, as DNA: TGTGCCTGGAGTGTGGAGACAGGGTCCCAGCCCCAGCATTTT.